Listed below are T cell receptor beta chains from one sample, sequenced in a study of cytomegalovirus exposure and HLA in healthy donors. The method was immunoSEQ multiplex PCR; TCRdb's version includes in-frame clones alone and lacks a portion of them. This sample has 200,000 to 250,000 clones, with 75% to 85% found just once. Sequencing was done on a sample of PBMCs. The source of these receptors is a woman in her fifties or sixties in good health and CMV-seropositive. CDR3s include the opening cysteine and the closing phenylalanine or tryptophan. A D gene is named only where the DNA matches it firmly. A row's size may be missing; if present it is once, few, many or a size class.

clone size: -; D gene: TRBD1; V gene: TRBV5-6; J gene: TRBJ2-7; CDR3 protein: CASSSSGGQGYYEQYF; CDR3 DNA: TGTGCCAGCAGCTCCTCGGGGGGACAGGGCTACTACGAGCAGTACTTC
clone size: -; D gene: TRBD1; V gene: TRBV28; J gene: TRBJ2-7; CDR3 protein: CASSFIGTGLQQYF; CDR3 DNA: TGTGCCAGCAGTTTCATTGGGACAGGGCTTCAGCAGTACTTC
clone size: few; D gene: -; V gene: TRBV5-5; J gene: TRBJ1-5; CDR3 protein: CASSLGRPVSNQPQHF; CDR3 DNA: TGTGCCAGCAGCTTGGGCAGGCCAGTTAGCAATCAGCCCCAGCATTTT
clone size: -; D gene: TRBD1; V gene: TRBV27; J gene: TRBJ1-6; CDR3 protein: CASRGTGVSPLHF; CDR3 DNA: TGTGCCAGCAGAGGGACAGGGGTGTCACCCCTCCACTTT
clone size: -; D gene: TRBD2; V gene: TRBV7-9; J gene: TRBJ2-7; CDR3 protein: CASSPSSGYEQYF; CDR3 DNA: TGTGCCAGCAGCCCGTCTAGCGGCTACGAGCAGTACTTC
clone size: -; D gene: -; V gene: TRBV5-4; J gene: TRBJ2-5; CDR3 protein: CASSATTAPRQETQYF; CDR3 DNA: TGTGCCAGCAGCGCCACGACAGCGCCGAGACAAGAGACCCAGTACTTC
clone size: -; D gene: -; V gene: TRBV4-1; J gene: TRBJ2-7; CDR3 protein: CASSPTEAGLSYEQYF; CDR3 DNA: TGCGCCAGCAGCCCTACCGAGGCAGGACTCTCCTACGAGCAGTACTTC
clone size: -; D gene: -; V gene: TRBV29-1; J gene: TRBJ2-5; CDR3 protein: CSVRQETQYF; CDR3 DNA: TGCAGCGTCCGCCAAGAGACCCAGTACTTC
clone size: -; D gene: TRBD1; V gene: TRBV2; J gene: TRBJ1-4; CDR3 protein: CASSRQGVNEKLFF; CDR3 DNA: TGTGCCAGCAGTCGACAGGGCGTGAATGAAAAACTGTTTTTT
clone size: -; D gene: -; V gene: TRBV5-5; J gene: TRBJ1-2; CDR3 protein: CASSGGQDYGYTF; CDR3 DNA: TGTGCCAGCAGCGGCGGACAAGACTATGGCTACACCTTC
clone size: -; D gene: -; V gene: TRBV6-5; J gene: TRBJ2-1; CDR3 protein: CASNPGLPYNEQFF; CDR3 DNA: TGTGCCAGCAATCCGGGACTTCCATACAATGAGCAGTTCTTC
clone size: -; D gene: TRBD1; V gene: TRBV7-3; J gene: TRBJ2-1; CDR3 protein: CASSSWENRGHYNEQFF; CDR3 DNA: TGTGCCAGCAGCTCCTGGGAAAACAGGGGGCATTACAATGAGCAGTTCTTC
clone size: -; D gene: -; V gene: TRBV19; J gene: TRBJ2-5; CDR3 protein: CASSIRGYGKEQYF; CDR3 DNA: TGTGCCAGTAGTATACGAGGGTACGGAAAAGAGCAGTACTTC
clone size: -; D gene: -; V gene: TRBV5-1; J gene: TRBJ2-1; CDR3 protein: CASSLAAPGNEQFF; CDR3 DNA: TGCGCCAGCAGCTTGGCGGCCCCAGGCAATGAGCAGTTCTTC
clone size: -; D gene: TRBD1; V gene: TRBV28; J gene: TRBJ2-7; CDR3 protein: CASTSGGQGLYEQYF; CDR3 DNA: TGTGCCAGCACCTCAGGAGGACAGGGCCTCTACGAGCAGTACTTC
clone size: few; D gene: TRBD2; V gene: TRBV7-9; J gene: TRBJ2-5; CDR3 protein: CASSLPLRGSGSWETQYF; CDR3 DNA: TGTGCCAGCAGCTTACCCCTTCGAGGCAGCGGGAGTTGGGAGACCCAGTACTTC
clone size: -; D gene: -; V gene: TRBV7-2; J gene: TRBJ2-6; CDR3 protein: CASSPGYSGANVLTF; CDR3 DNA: TGTGCCAGCAGCCCCGGGTACTCTGGGGCCAACGTCCTGACTTTC
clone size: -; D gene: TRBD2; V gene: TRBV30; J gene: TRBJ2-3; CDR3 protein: CAWSPPPGRERTDTQYF; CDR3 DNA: TGTGCCTGGAGTCCGCCACCGGGGCGGGAGCGAACAGATACGCAGTATTTT
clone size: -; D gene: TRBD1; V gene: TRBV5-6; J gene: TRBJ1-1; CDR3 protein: CASNLYRDRNTEAFF; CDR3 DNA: TGTGCCAGCAACTTGTACCGGGACAGAAACACTGAAGCTTTCTTT
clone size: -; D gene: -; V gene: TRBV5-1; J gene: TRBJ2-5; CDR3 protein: CASSSYQETQYF; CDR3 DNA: TGCGCCAGCAGCAGCTACCAAGAGACCCAGTACTTC
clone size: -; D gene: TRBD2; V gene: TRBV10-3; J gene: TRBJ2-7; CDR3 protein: CAISRGLAGSYEQYF; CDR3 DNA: TGTGCCATCAGTCGGGGACTAGCGGGATCCTACGAGCAGTACTTC
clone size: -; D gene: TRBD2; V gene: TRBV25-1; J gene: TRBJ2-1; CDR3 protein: CASSEWGLVSRNEQFF; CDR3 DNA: TGTGCCAGCAGTGAATGGGGACTAGTTTCACGCAATGAGCAGTTCTTC
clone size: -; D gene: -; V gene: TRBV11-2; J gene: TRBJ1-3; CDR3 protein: CASSLQRLSGNTIYF; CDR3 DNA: TGTGCCAGCAGCTTACAACGACTCTCTGGAAACACCATATATTTT
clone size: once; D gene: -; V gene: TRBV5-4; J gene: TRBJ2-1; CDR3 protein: CASSLETGSYNEQFF; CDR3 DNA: TGTGCCAGCAGCTTGGAAACAGGATCCTACAATGAGCAGTTCTTC
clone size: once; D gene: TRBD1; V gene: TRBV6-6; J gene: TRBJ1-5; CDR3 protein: CASRGQGINQPQHF; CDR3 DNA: TGTGCCAGCAGGGGACAGGGGATCAATCAGCCCCAGCATTTT
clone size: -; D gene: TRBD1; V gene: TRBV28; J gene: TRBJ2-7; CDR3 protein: CASSFLEDRGDYEQYF; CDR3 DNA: TGTGCCAGCAGTTTTCTCGAGGACAGGGGGGACTACGAGCAGTACTTC
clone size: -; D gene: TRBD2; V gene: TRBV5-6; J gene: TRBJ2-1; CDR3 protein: CASSPGTSGRYNEQFF; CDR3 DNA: TGTGCCAGCAGCCCCGGGACTAGCGGGAGATACAATGAGCAGTTCTTC
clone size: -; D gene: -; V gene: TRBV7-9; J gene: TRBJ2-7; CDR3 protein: CASSLRTAASYEQYF; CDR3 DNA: TGTGCCAGCAGCTTAAGGACAGCAGCCTCCTACGAGCAGTACTTC
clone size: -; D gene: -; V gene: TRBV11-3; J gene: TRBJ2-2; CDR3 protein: CASSLDRGFTGELFF; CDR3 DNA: TGTGCCAGCAGCTTAGATCGGGGGTTCACCGGGGAGCTGTTTTTT
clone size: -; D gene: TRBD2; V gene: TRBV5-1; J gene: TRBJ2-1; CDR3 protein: CASSPAGANYNEQFF; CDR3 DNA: TGCGCCAGCAGCCCAGCGGGAGCCAACTACAATGAGCAGTTCTTC
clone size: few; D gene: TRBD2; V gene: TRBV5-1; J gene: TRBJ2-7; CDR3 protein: CASSLAGGTYEQYF; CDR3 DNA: TGCGCCAGCAGCTTGGCGGGGGGAACCTACGAGCAGTACTTC
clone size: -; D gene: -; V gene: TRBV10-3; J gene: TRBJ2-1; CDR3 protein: CAISASSEQFF; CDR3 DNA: TGTGCCATCAGTGCGAGTAGTGAGCAGTTCTTC
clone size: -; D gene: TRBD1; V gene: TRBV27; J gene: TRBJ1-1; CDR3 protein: CASSPGTGHTEAFF; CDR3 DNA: TGTGCCAGCAGTCCCGGGACAGGCCACACTGAAGCTTTCTTT
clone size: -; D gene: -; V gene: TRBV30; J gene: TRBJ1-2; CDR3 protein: CAWILRFDRISYGYTF; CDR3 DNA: TGTGCCTGGATTCTACGATTCGATCGTATTAGCTATGGCTACACCTTC
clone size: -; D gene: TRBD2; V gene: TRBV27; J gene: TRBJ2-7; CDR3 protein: CASSLGTSGTYEQYF; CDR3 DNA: TGTGCCAGCAGTCTAGGGACTAGCGGGACTTACGAGCAGTACTTC
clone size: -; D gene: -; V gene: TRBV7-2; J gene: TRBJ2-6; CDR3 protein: CASSPRFSGANVLTF; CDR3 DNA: TGTGCCAGCAGCCCGAGGTTCTCTGGGGCCAACGTCCTGACTTTC
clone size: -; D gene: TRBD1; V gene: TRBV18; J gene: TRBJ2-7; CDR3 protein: CASSPDLGTGGASYEQYF; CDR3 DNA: TGTGCCAGCTCACCAGACCTCGGGACAGGGGGCGCGTCCTACGAGCAGTACTTC
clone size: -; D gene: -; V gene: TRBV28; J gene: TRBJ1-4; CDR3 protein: CASSPIGGPIEKLFF; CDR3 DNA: TGTGCCAGCAGTCCGATCGGAGGCCCAATCGAAAAACTGTTTTTT
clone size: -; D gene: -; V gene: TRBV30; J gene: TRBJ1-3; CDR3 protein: CAWEPGSSSGNTIYF; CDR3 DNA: TGTGCCTGGGAGCCCGGGAGTTCCTCTGGAAACACCATATATTTT
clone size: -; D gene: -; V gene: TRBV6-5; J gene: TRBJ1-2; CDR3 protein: CASSYSPGDNYGYTF; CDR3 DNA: TGTGCCAGCAGTTACAGTCCAGGGGATAACTATGGCTACACCTTC
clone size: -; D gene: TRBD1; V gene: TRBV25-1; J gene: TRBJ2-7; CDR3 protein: CASSESEGQGYEQYF; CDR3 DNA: TGTGCCAGCAGTGAATCCGAGGGACAGGGCTACGAGCAGTACTTC
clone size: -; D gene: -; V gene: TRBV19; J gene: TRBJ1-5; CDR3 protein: CASSLQGSNQPQHF; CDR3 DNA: TGTGCCAGTAGCTTGCAGGGTAGCAATCAGCCCCAGCATTTT
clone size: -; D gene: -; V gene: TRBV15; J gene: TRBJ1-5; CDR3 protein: CATSRDGGPQGRQDQPQHF; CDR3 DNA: TGTGCCACCAGCAGAGATGGGGGCCCCCAGGGGCGGCAAGATCAGCCCCAGCATTTT
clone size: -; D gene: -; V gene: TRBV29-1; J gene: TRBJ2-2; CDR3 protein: CSVGEGGTNTGELFF; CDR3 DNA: TGCAGCGTTGGTGAGGGAGGAACGAACACCGGGGAGCTGTTTTTT
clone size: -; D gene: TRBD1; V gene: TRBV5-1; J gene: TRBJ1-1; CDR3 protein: CASSLGQANMNTEAFF; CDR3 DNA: TGCGCCAGCAGCCTAGGACAGGCCAATATGAACACTGAAGCTTTCTTT
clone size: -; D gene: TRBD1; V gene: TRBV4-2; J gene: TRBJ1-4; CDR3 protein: CASSQDSQGGRGKLFF; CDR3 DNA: TGTGCCAGCAGCCAAGATTCGCAGGGGGGTAGGGGAAAACTGTTTTTT